The 8 T cell receptor beta chains presented below share a single source sample, sequenced in a study of shared clonotypes between healthy human individuals. Data came from immunoSEQ multiplex PCR; TCRdb stores just in-frame clones and leaves some out. The sample holds roughly 1 million clones, around 78% seen once. Sequencing input: memory CD4+ T cells from PBMCs. Subset of the sample: CD45RA-negative fraction. These receptors were collected from a man aged 18 to 35 in good health. Some clones in this sample may be carry-over from other donors' samples.

V and J are TRBV25-1 and TRBJ1-2, with 7 bases fitting TRBD1. Germline CDR1 and CDR2: MGHDK and SYGVNS. Unmatched junction bases numbered 1, after V lost 7 bases and J lost 2 bases. The CDR3 runs 12 residues. Here the CDR3 reads CASTGQNYGYTF. As DNA, the CDR3 is TGTGCCAGCACGGGACAGAACTATGGCTACACCTTC.

This clone turned up a few times. The V call is TRBV6-4, the J call TRBJ1-2; TRBD1 matches 7 bases. Per germline, CDR1 MRHNA and CDR2 SNTAGT. Unmatched junction bases numbered 6, after V lost 6 bases and J lost 8 bases. This CDR3 region has 12 residues. CDR3 amino acids: CASSDRTGGYTF. The CDR3 DNA is TGTGCCAGCAGCGATAGGACAGGCGGCTACACCTTC.

V is TRBV30 and J is TRBJ2-1; D remains ambiguous. This CDR3 is built from 11 residues. Germline lookup yields CDR1 GTSNPN and CDR2 SVGIG (reference sequence). The germline V and J ends were trimmed by 3 bases and 5 bases, with 5 bases remaining between them. CDR3 protein: CAWRQNNEQFF. CDR3 coding DNA: TGTGCCTGGAGGCAGAACAATGAGCAGTTCTTC.

The chain links TRBV28 to TRBJ2-4, with TRBD2 matching over 8 bases. CDR1 is MDHEN and CDR2 is SYDVKM in the germline V gene. The CDR3 is 14 amino acids. V shed 5 bases, J shed 7 bases, and the junction held 7 bases outside the gene matches. This CDR3 is CASSTPGGFNIQYF. In DNA form, the CDR3 reads TGTGCCAGCAGTACCCCGGGAGGGTTCAACATTCAGTACTTC.

The chain carries TRBV5-1 and TRBJ2-7; D perhaps matches TRBD2 (6 bases). This CDR3 contains 14 residues. Looked up from germline, CDR1 is SGHRS and CDR2 is YFSETQ. With 0 bases removed from V and 5 bases from J, the gap between germline ends came to 12 bases. CDR3 sequence (DNA): TGCGCCAGCAGCTTGGTTGCGGGAATGAACGAGCAGTACTTC. Translated, it gives CASSLVAGMNEQYF.

This rearrangement joins TRBV4-3 to TRBJ2-7, with D perhaps given as TRBD1 or TRBD2 (5 bases each). With 3 bases removed from V and 1 base from J, the gap between germline ends came to 10 bases. There are 14 residues in the CDR3. Germline V gene lookup returns CDR1 LGHNA and CDR2 YSLEER. CDR3 protein: CASSQGVRSYEQYF. In DNA, the CDR3 is TGCGCCAGCAGCCAGGGGGTCAGGTCCTACGAGCAGTACTTC.

The chain is built from TRBV21-1 and TRBJ2-7; the table's TRBD1 call for D was not verified on the DNA. TRBV21-1 is termed a pseudogene. The CDR3 length is 19 residues. This chain's CDR3 is CASSSLGDREKKGTYEQYF. CDR3 coding DNA: TGTGCCAGCAGCTCGTTGGGGGACAGGGAGAAAAAGGGGACCTACGAGCAGTACTTC.

The rearrangement links TRBV7-6 to TRBJ1-1; 7 positions agree with TRBD1. This CDR3 region has 17 residues. Trimming cost V 2 bases and J 5 bases; bases outside gene matches: 14. CDR1 and CDR2 (germline): SGHVS, FNYEAQ. CDR3 in DNA: TGTGCCAGCAGCTTATACCAGGGGGTGTTCCGTAGGACTGAAGCTTTCTTT. Its translation is CASSLYQGVFRRTEAFF.